This T cell receptor beta chain originates from a study of a mutant IDH1 vaccine in newly diagnosed glioma. About the research overall: Treated patients had a mean age of around 39 years and a sex split that was approximately 62% male and 37.5% female. Patients had received radiotherapy, temozolomide, or both previously, most receiving both.

This CDR3 is built from 12 residues. Trimming pared 7 bases from V and 10 bases from J, leaving 16 bases between. Germline V lookup: CDR1 MNHEY, CDR2 SVGAGI. Generated by immunoSEQ multiplex PCR, the TCRdb table keeps only in-frame clones and is missing some. The repertoire holds 50,000 to 65,000 clones, with 80% to 90% as singletons. As to time point: baseline, week 1 (first vaccination visit). Treatment indicated: pre-vaccination baseline after standard-of-care therapy. There were new WHO grade 3 or 4 astrocytomas in the donors, and these were IDH1-mutant and ATRX-lost. This specimen consisted of PBMCs, obtained from a glioma patient treated with radiotherapy, temozolomide or both. The sequence derives from a man aged 18 to 30 with glioma. This rearrangement joins TRBV6-5 to TRBJ1-2; the D is unclear. CDR3 bases: TGTGCCAGCACCAAGGGAGGGAGTGACTACACCTTC. It translates to CASTKGGSDYTF.